The 9 T cell receptor beta chains reported below all come from one sample, sequenced in a study of siplizumab effects on memory and regulatory T cells. Method: immunoSEQ multiplex PCR; TCRdb's copy keeps in-frame clones and lacks some. In the table there are about 110,000 clones, roughly nine tenths of which are singletons. The specimen was Tregs sorted from blood. These receptors originate from a human donor in good health.

The chain is built from TRBV14 and TRBJ1-2, with a possible D match to TRBD1 (6 bases). This CDR3 is 14 amino acids long. V lost 6 bases and J lost 0, with 11 bases in between. The V gene's germline CDR1 is SGHDN and CDR2 FVKESK. CDR3 coding DNA: TGTGCCAGCAGACCCCGGGGGCCTAACTATGGCTACACCTTC. Translation: CASRPRGPNYGYTF. Full variable domain (missing parts from reference TRBV14 and TRBJ1-2): EAGVTQFPSHSVIEKGQTVTLRCDPISGHDNLYWYRRVMGKEIKFLLHFVKESKQDESGMPNNRFLAERTGGTYSTLKVQPAELEDSGVYFCASRPRGPNYGYTFGSGTRLTVV.

The rearrangement uses TRBV19 and TRBJ1-5, with D possibly being TRBD1 (5 bases). CDR1 and CDR2 from the germline V gene are LNHDA and SQIVND (reference sequence). The CDR3 totals 14 residues. The V end was cut by 4 bases, the J end by 4 bases, with 11 bases between. The CDR3 here is CASSRGEGNQPQHF. CDR3 in DNA: TGTGCCAGTAGTAGGGGGGAGGGGAATCAGCCCCAGCATTTT.

The rearrangement joins TRBV19 to TRBJ2-4, with D perhaps TRBD1 (6 bases). V lost 1 base and J 0 bases, leaving 10 bases between the germline ends. The germline V gene has CDR1 LNHDA and CDR2 SQIVND (reference sequence). CDR3 size: 16 residues. The CDR3 spells CASSIAGAIAKNIQYF. The CDR3, as DNA: TGTGCCAGTAGTATAGCAGGGGCGATAGCCAAAAACATTCAGTACTTC.

The CDR3 region has the DNA TGCGCCAGCAGTGAGTTCAGGGAGGGTGAAAAACTGTTTTTT. As protein: CASSEFREGEKLFF. The chain employs TRBV10-1 and TRBJ1-4; D is perhaps TRBD1 (5 bases). Germline V CDR1 and CDR2: WNHNN, SYGVQD (reference sequence). V shed 1 base and J shed 7 bases, with 10 bases lying between them. CDR3 size: 14 residues.

This chain links TRBV10-3 with TRBJ1-2; 7 bases line up with TRBD1. This CDR3 is built from 13 residues. V shed 7 bases and J 8 bases; nucleotides not matched to a gene: 10. From germline, CDR1 is ENHRY and CDR2 SYGVKD. The DNA of the CDR3 is TGTGCCATCACCCAAGCTACAGGGGCGGGCTACACCTTC. The encoded protein is CAITQATGAGYTF.

The chain joins TRBV29-1 to TRBJ2-1; D tentatively reads TRBD1 or TRBD2 (6 bases each). There are 13 residues in the CDR3. With 8 bases removed from V and 4 bases from J, the gap between germline ends came to 15 bases. Germline lookup yields CDR1 SQVTM and CDR2 ANQGSEA. CDR3 in DNA: TGCAGCACCGGGGGCGGCAATTACAATGAGCAGTTCTTC. This sequence encodes CSTGGGNYNEQFF.

This clone was seen only once. Written as DNA, the CDR3 is TGTGCCAGCAGATCCAGGTACGACTCACCCCTCCACTTT. Translation: CASRSRYDSPLHF. The rearrangement joins TRBV2 to TRBJ1-6; D remains unclear. The germline V gene has CDR1 SNHLY and CDR2 FYNNEI. V gave up 6 bases and J gave up 10 bases, with 13 bases separating them. The CDR3 sequence is 13 residues long.

The chain couples TRBV5-4 to TRBJ2-7, with unresolved D. The V end lost 0 bases, the J end lost 0 bases, and 7 bases lay between the germline ends. From germline, CDR1 is SGHNT and CDR2 YYREEE (reference sequence). This CDR3 is built from 14 residues. The CDR3: CASSLDSISYEQYF. Here the CDR3 DNA reads TGTGCCAGCAGCTTGGATAGTATCTCCTACGAGCAGTACTTC.

The chain combines TRBV7-8 with TRBJ2-1; TRBD1 matches 9 bases. CDR1 SGHVS and CDR2 FQNEAQ come from the germline V gene. This CDR3 has 15 residues. With 5 bases clipped from V and 10 bases from J, the junction kept 12 bases outside the gene matches. CDR3 loop: CASSAGTGWVGEQFF. In DNA, the CDR3 is TGTGCCAGCAGCGCCGGGACAGGGTGGGTTGGAGAGCAGTTCTTC. Variable domain in full (rest from reference TRBV7-8 and TRBJ2-1): GAGVSQSPRYKVAKRGQDVALRCDPISGHVSLFWYQQALGQGPEFLTYFQNEAQLDKSGLPSDRFFAERPEGSVSTLKIQRTQQEDSAVYLCASSAGTGWVGEQFFGPGTRLTVL.